The rows below give T cell receptor beta chains drawn from one sample of a study of beta chain features in type 1 diabetes. TCRdb's table, derived via immunoSEQ multiplex PCR, lists solely in-frame clones and lacks some. The table lists more than 130,000 clones, around 7% of them singletons. The sequenced material came from central memory CD4+ T cells from blood. These receptors came from a woman between 25 and 40 years old in good health. Each CDR3 is given with its conserved first and last residue. D genes are given only for firm matches. For some rows the clone size is stated as once, few or many, or as a class when expanded; others skip it.

V	size	D	J	DNA	CDR3
TRBV30	few	TRBD1	TRBJ2-7	TGTGCCTGGAGCCGAACCGGGACAGTCTACGAGCAGTACTTC	CAWSRTGTVYEQYF
TRBV7-2	.	TRBD1	TRBJ1-5	TGTGCCAGCAGCCAGGGACAGGGGCAGGGTCAGCCCCAGCATTTT	CASSQGQGQGQPQHF
TRBV6-5	few	.	TRBJ2-5	TGTGCCAGCAGTTACTTGGAGGAGGGGACCCAGTACTTC	CASSYLEEGTQYF
TRBV5-4	.	TRBD1	TRBJ2-1	TGTGCCAGCAGCTCAAAGGGACAGATTTACAATGAGCAGTTCTTC	CASSSKGQIYNEQFF
TRBV7-9	.	TRBD2	TRBJ2-3	TGTGCCAGCAGCCCCGGGACTAGCGGATTCACAGATACGCAGTATTTT	CASSPGTSGFTDTQYF
TRBV19	few	.	TRBJ2-7	TGTGCCAGTAGTATAGACCCCTTTGACAGCCAGCACGAGCAGTACTTC	CASSIDPFDSQHEQYF
TRBV7-9	few	TRBD1	TRBJ1-2	TGTGCCAGCAGCCGGCTGGGGGGGACAGGGGTAGCTAACTATGGCTACACCTTC	CASSRLGGTGVANYGYTF
TRBV5-1	.	TRBD2	TRBJ2-1	TGCGCCAGCAGCTTGGTTAGCGGGATAAACAATGAGCAGTTCTTC	CASSLVSGINNEQFF
TRBV19	.	.	TRBJ2-7	TGTGCCAGTTCAGACACCTACGAGCAGTACTTC	CASSDTYEQYF
TRBV28	few	TRBD1	TRBJ1-2	TGTGCCGGGGGACAGGGCGGCTATGGCTACACCTTC	CAGGQGGYGYTF
TRBV29-1	many	TRBD1	TRBJ1-5	TGCAGCGTATGGACAGGCGGCAATCAGCCCCAGCATTTT	CSVWTGGNQPQHF
TRBV14	.	TRBD1	TRBJ2-7	TGTGCCAGCAGCTACACAGGGGTCACCTACGAGCAGTACTTC	CASSYTGVTYEQYF
TRBV6-5	.	.	TRBJ1-2	TGTGCCAGCAGTTACTCGCTAGGCCAGGGGAACTATGGCTACACCTTC	CASSYSLGQGNYGYTF
TRBV30	many	.	TRBJ2-7	TGTGCCTGCTCGAGACAGGGAGGCTCCTACGAGCAGTACTTC	CACSRQGGSYEQYF
TRBV19	few	.	TRBJ2-7	TGTGCCAGTAGTCTTTCTGCGGGGACCTACGAGCAGTACTTC	CASSLSAGTYEQYF
TRBV30	many	.	TRBJ2-7	TGTGCCTGGAAAAGGGGCGAATTCGAGCAGTACTTC	CAWKRGEFEQYF
TRBV7-2	many	.	TRBJ2-7	TGTGCCAGCAGCTTTCCGGGTACCTACGAGCAGTACTTC	CASSFPGTYEQYF
TRBV15	.	.	TRBJ2-3	TGTGCCACCAGCACATTCACAGATACGCAGTATTTT	CATSTFTDTQYF
TRBV28	few	.	TRBJ1-1	TGTGCCAGCAGTGCTCCAGGGAAGGCTCTCTCTGAAGCTTTCTTT	CASSAPGKALSEAFF
TRBV6-5	.	.	TRBJ2-3	TGTGCCAGCAGTATCCCTCCAGATACGCAGTATTTT	CASSIPPDTQYF
TRBV10-2	.	TRBD2	TRBJ2-1	TGCGCCAGCAGTGATTTACGCCTAGCGGGAGTAGGTGAGCAGTTCTTC	CASSDLRLAGVGEQFF
TRBV28	few	.	TRBJ2-1	TGTGCCAGCAGCCCTGGCGGAGGGGGCTATCCCAATGAGCAGTTCTTC	CASSPGGGGYPNEQFF
TRBV19	.	TRBD2	TRBJ2-3	TGTGCCAGTAGTATAGGGAAGACTAGCAGCACAGATACGCAGTATTTT	CASSIGKTSSTDTQYF
TRBV7-2	.	.	TRBJ1-4	TGTGCCAGCAGCTTAGGTCCAGGGGCTAATGAAAAACTGTTTTTT	CASSLGPGANEKLFF
TRBV6-4	many	.	TRBJ2-7	TGTGCCAGCAGTGACCAATCAAAGCTGGAGGAATCCTACGAGCAGTACTTC	CASSDQSKLEESYEQYF
TRBV27	many	.	TRBJ1-2	TGTGCCAGCAGTCCGACACGGTCCGTGGACTACACCTTC	CASSPTRSVDYTF
TRBV5-4	few	TRBD1	TRBJ1-4	TGTGCCAGCAGCCGGCAGGGACAGGGGAGAACTAATGAAAAACTGTTTTTT	CASSRQGQGRTNEKLFF
TRBV27	.	.	TRBJ1-5	TGTGCCAGCAGTCCCCCCGGGCAGCCCCAGCATTTT	CASSPPGQPQHF
TRBV5-1	.	.	TRBJ2-1	TGCGCCAGCAGCTTGGCCCCAGGCGTGTCCAACAATGAGCAGTTCTTC	CASSLAPGVSNNEQFF
TRBV11-2	few	.	TRBJ2-5	TGTGCCAGCGGCCCCCAGGGAGAGACCCAGTACTTC	CASGPQGETQYF
TRBV19	few	.	TRBJ2-7	TGTGCCAGTAGTTCTATCGGGAGACGGTCGGGCGAGCAGTACTTC	CASSSIGRRSGEQYF
TRBV19	few	TRBD2	TRBJ2-2	TGTGCCAGTAGTATAACCAGCGGGAGCACCGGGGAGCTGTTTTTT	CASSITSGSTGELFF
TRBV11-2	few	TRBD1	TRBJ2-5	TGTGCCAGCAGCTCCAACAGGGGATTGGAGACCCAGTACTTC	CASSSNRGLETQYF
TRBV2	.	.	TRBJ1-6	TGTGCCAGCGGTCCACAGGGTGGCTCACCCCTCCACTTT	CASGPQGGSPLHF
TRBV5-6	.	.	TRBJ1-4	TGTGCCAGCAGCCTCAGGGTTAATGAAAAACTGTTTTTT	CASSLRVNEKLFF
TRBV20-1	.	.	TRBJ2-7	TGCAGCGTCGGGCGGGGCTACGAGCAGTACTTC	CSVGRGYEQYF
TRBV11-3	few	.	TRBJ2-2	TGTGCCAGCAGCTTAGATAACCAGGGCGGAACCGGGGAGCTGTTTTTT	CASSLDNQGGTGELFF
TRBV28	.	TRBD2	TRBJ2-7	TGTGCCAGCAGCCCTCCCCAGCGGGAGGTCTACGAGCAGTACTTC	CASSPPQREVYEQYF
TRBV7-2	few	TRBD1	TRBJ2-7	TGTGCCAGCAGCCCCTGGACAGGGGCAGGCGAGCAGTACTTC	CASSPWTGAGEQYF
TRBV28	.	.	TRBJ1-2	TGTGCCAGCAGCGCGGGGAAGGGCGGCTACACCTTC	CASSAGKGGYTF
TRBV9	few	TRBD1	TRBJ2-4	TGTGCCAGCAGCGTAGGACAGGGGGCCCCGTCGATAAACATTCAGTACTTC	CASSVGQGAPSINIQYF
TRBV19	.	TRBD1	TRBJ2-5	TGTGCCAGTAGGGGGACAGTTCCTCAAGAGACCCAGTACTTC	CASRGTVPQETQYF
TRBV7-2	few	TRBD1	TRBJ2-5	TGTGCCAGCAGCTTAGTAGGGACAGGGGGGTCAGAGACCCAGTACTTC	CASSLVGTGGSETQYF
TRBV28	.	.	TRBJ2-1	TGTGCCAGCGATCGACGGAAGAGGAATGAGCAGTTCTTC	CASDRRKRNEQFF
TRBV30	.	.	TRBJ1-1	TGTGCCTGGAAGTCGGGAGCCAGCTGGACTGAAGCTTTCTTT	CAWKSGASWTEAFF
TRBV29-1	.	TRBD2	TRBJ2-3	TGCAGCGTTGCGGGGGGAGCGGGAGGTCGGGATACGCAGTATTTT	CSVAGGAGGRDTQYF
TRBV28	few	TRBD2	TRBJ2-3	TGTGCCAGCAGTTTAGGCGGGAGGGCCAGAGATACGCAGTATTTT	CASSLGGRARDTQYF